A selection of T cell receptor beta chains follows, all from one sample in a study of T-cell reconstitution after alpha-beta-depleted transplantation in children. TCRdb recomputed calls from the PCR reads with MiXCR, one row per CDR3 protein. The data show 700,000 to 850,000 distinct CDR3 sequences, with around 15% seen just once and about 4.6% held by the top ten. Sequenced material: PBMCs, mostly from graft donor cells, taken 360 days after TCRalphabeta/CD19-depleted stem cell transplant. All receptors derive from a male patient younger than 18 who had a stem cell transplant for acute lymphoblastic leukemia, so the T cells may come from the graft donor. Each CDR3 is given with its conserved first and last residue. A D gene is named only where the DNA matches it firmly. The size field is filled for only some rows; it gives once, few, many or a size class.

>TRBV5-6|NA|few|TRBJ2-1
CASSLEVSSGSSYNEQFF
TGTGCCAGCAGCTTGGAGGTATCTAGTGGTAGCTCCTACAATGAGCAGTTCTTC
>TRBV6-5|TRBD2|NA|TRBJ2-1
CASSYYLAGGEEQFF
TGTGCCAGCAGTTACTATCTAGCGGGAGGCGAAGAGCAGTTCTTC
>TRBV6-2/TRBV6-3|NA|NA|TRBJ2-7
CASSFSPREQYF
TGTGCCAGCAGTTTTTCTCCGAGGGAGCAGTACTTC
>TRBV5-1|NA|once|TRBJ2-7
CASKGELAIKAYEQYF
TGCGCCAGCAAGGGGGAACTAGCGATAAAAGCCTACGAGCAGTACTTC
>TRBV3-1|NA|once|TRBJ2-1
CASSVEGTEGLWSYNEQFF
TGTGCCAGCAGCGTAGAGGGCACGGAGGGTCTGTGGTCCTACAATGAGCAGTTCTTC
>TRBV7-9|NA|NA|TRBJ2-7
CASSFEGLPSYEQYF
TGTGCCAGCAGCTTTGAGGGTCTTCCCTCCTACGAGCAGTACTTC
>TRBV29-1|NA|many|TRBJ2-3
CSVEDSDPREYF
TGCAGCGTTGAAGATTCGGACCCGAGGGAGTATTTT
>TRBV11-2|TRBD1|NA|TRBJ2-2
CASSPLLGQRSPRYAGELFF
TGTGCCAGCAGCCCCCTTCTGGGACAGAGGTCCCCTCGTTACGCCGGGGAGCTGTTTTTT
>TRBV18|NA|NA|TRBJ2-7
CASSPPQAYEQYF
TGTGCCAGCTCACCACCCCAGGCGTACGAGCAGTACTTC
>TRBV20-1|NA|once|TRBJ2-6
CSAVQASGANVLTF
TGCAGTGCTGTCCAGGCCTCTGGGGCCAACGTCCTGACTTTC
>TRBV7-3|NA|NA|TRBJ2-1
CASSTGGIEQFF
TGTGCCAGCAGCACTGGGGGCATTGAGCAGTTCTTC
>TRBV11-1|TRBD2|NA|TRBJ2-7
CASSHPLAGGTLSYEQYF
TGTGCCAGCAGCCACCCCCTAGCGGGAGGTACTTTATCCTACGAGCAGTACTTC
>TRBV7-9|TRBD1|many|TRBJ2-7
CASSLGTGRSYEQYF
TGTGCCAGCAGCTTAGGGACAGGTCGGTCCTACGAGCAGTACTTC
>TRBV5-1|NA|NA|TRBJ2-7
CASSLGPFGEQYF
TGCGCCAGCAGCTTGGGGCCCTTCGGCGAGCAGTACTTC
>TRBV30|NA|NA|TRBJ2-5
CAWSSSFSIMETQYF
TGTGCCTGGAGTAGTTCCTTTTCGATTATGGAGACCCAGTACTTC
>TRBV5-1|NA|once|TRBJ1-5
CASSPIPDSNQPQHF
TGCGCCAGCAGCCCCATACCTGATAGCAATCAGCCCCAGCATTTT
>TRBV3-1|NA|many|TRBJ2-7
CASSQRGSSDEQYF
TGTGCCAGCAGCCAAAGAGGGAGTAGCGACGAGCAGTACTTC
>TRBV7-9|TRBD1|few|TRBJ1-4
CASRGDRENEKLFF
TGTGCCAGCCGCGGGGACAGGGAGAATGAAAAACTGTTTTTT
>TRBV7-8|TRBD2|few|TRBJ2-7
CASSSPTGLTYEQYF
TGTGCCAGCAGCTCCCCTACGGGACTAACCTACGAGCAGTACTTC
>TRBV29-1|NA|many|TRBJ2-3
CSALDSASYDTQYF
TGCAGCGCTCTGGACTCCGCCTCTTATGATACGCAGTATTTT
>TRBV20-1|TRBD2|few|TRBJ2-2
CSAPGGGSANTGELFF
TGCAGTGCCCCTGGGGGAGGGAGTGCGAACACCGGGGAGCTGTTTTTT
>TRBV7-9|NA|many|TRBJ2-7
CAGGGTYEQYF
TGTGCGGGCGGCGGTACCTACGAGCAGTACTTC
>TRBV27|NA|many|TRBJ2-7
CASSLSGQPYEQYF
TGTGCCAGCAGTTTATCCGGACAGCCCTACGAGCAGTACTTC
>TRBV6-1|NA|NA|TRBJ2-3
CASSEARGSWGRTDTQYF
TGTGCCAGCAGTGAAGCGCGGGGATCGTGGGGGAGAACAGATACGCAGTATTTT
>TRBV5-4|TRBD2|NA|TRBJ2-7
CASSSSGTSGRGQYF
TGTGCCAGCAGCTCCTCCGGGACTAGTGGCCGAGGGCAGTACTTC
>TRBV24-1|NA|few|TRBJ2-3
CATSVAGTTDTQYF
TGTGCCACCAGTGTTGCGGGGACCACAGATACGCAGTATTTT
>TRBV20-1|NA|once|TRBJ1-5
CSARRPRDNSNQPQHF
TGCAGTGCTAGGAGGCCCCGGGACAATAGCAATCAGCCCCAGCATTTT
>TRBV12-3/TRBV12-4|TRBD1|many|TRBJ2-1
CASTKTGTGHNEQFF
TGTGCCAGCACGAAAACCGGGACAGGGCACAATGAGCAGTTCTTC
>TRBV5-1|NA|NA|TRBJ2-3
CASSLEGPWGIVAQYF
TGCGCCAGCAGCTTGGAGGGGCCCTGGGGGATCGTTGCGCAGTATTTT
>TRBV29-1|NA|few|TRBJ2-3
CSVDSWALTDTQYF
TGCAGCGTTGATTCTTGGGCGCTTACAGATACGCAGTATTTT
>TRBV29-1|NA|NA|TRBJ2-6
CSVHSRILGANVLTF
TGCAGCGTTCACTCCAGAATATTGGGGGCCAACGTCCTGACTTTC
>TRBV25-1|NA|few|TRBJ2-2
CASSGMGGRQHTGELFF
TGTGCCAGCAGTGGAATGGGGGGGCGGCAACACACCGGGGAGCTGTTTTTT
>TRBV7-8|NA|few|TRBJ2-1
CASSLRPALSYNEQFF
TGTGCCAGCAGCTTACGGCCGGCCCTCTCCTACAATGAGCAGTTCTTC
>TRBV6-1|TRBD2|NA|TRBJ2-1
CASSEAGAYNEQFF
TGTGCCAGCAGTGAGGCGGGAGCCTACAATGAGCAGTTCTTC
>TRBV13|NA|NA|TRBJ2-7
CASSSGYGGSYEQYF
TGTGCCAGCAGCTCGGGATACGGGGGCTCCTACGAGCAGTACTTC
>TRBV27|NA|NA|TRBJ1-5
CASSLYSGNQPQHF
TGTGCCAGCAGTTTATATTCAGGTAATCAGCCCCAGCATTTT
>TRBV20-1|TRBD2|few|TRBJ2-7
CSATTPSGSSYEQYF
TGCAGTGCTACGACCCCTAGCGGGAGTTCCTACGAGCAGTACTTC
>TRBV12-3/TRBV12-4|NA|few|TRBJ1-2
CASSPQRFKHGYTF
TGTGCCAGCAGTCCTCAACGATTTAAGCATGGCTACACCTTC
>TRBV11-3|NA|NA|TRBJ1-1
CASSSAQGGTEAFF
TGTGCCAGCAGCTCCGCCCAGGGAGGCACTGAAGCTTTCTTT
>TRBV6-5|NA|many|TRBJ2-2
CASSYGRYTGELFF
TGTGCCAGCAGTTACGGACGCTACACCGGGGAGCTGTTTTTT
>TRBV9|TRBD2|NA|TRBJ2-1
CASSDPGTSGYNEQFF
TGTGCCAGCAGCGATCCCGGGACTAGCGGATACAATGAGCAGTTCTTC
>TRBV18|NA|NA|TRBJ2-7
CASSPGVSSYEQYF
TGTGCCAGCTCACCCGGGGTAAGCTCCTACGAGCAGTACTTC
>TRBV29-1|NA|few|TRBJ2-7
CSVGPDGSYEQYF
TGCAGCGTTGGTCCGGACGGATCCTACGAGCAGTACTTC
>TRBV21-1|NA|many|TRBJ2-2
CASSRTGGVAINTGELFF
TGTGCCAGCAGCAGGACGGGGGGGGTAGCGATCAACACCGGGGAGCTGTTTTTT
>TRBV7-8|TRBD1|NA|TRBJ1-5
CASSSHRGNNQPQHF
TGTGCCAGCAGCTCACACAGGGGAAACAATCAGCCCCAGCATTTT
>TRBV27|NA|NA|TRBJ2-7
CASSLYREGDEQYF
TGTGCCAGCAGTTTATACAGGGAGGGTGACGAGCAGTACTTC
>TRBV20-1|TRBD1|NA|TRBJ2-1
CCADFAGGGRYNEQFF
TGCTGTGCAGACTTCGCAGGGGGCGGTAGATACAATGAGCAGTTCTTC